This TCR beta chain was captured in a study of blood T cells in healthy people across ages. Sample-barcoded 5' priming and a J-beta primer mix drove a second PCR of roughly 6 to 12 cycles. TCRdb re-called the 5' RACE reads with MiXCR, one entry per CDR3 protein. This sample has about 730,000 distinct CDR3 sequences, with 35% to 45% found just once. Total RNA, at least 5.5 micrograms per sample, came from PBMCs. In regard to this clonotype: Antigen unknown.

Regarding the study as a whole: TCR beta diversity per million T cells fell roughly linearly with age.

This CDR3 is 13 amino acids long. V was cut by 4 bases and J by 11 bases, with 18 bases left in between. Germline V lookup: CDR1 SGDLS, CDR2 YYNGEE. The material sequenced was blood. The chain carries TRBV9 and TRBJ2-5, with D unclear. The TCR comes from a woman aged 60-75 years in good health. This chain's CDR3 is CASSRRSQDEQYF. The CDR3 DNA sequence: TGTGCCAGCAGCCGCCGGAGCCAAGATGAGCAGTACTTC.